A selection of T cell receptor beta chains follows, all from one sample in a study of blood T cell repertoires in COVID-19. The repertoire was sequenced with immunoSEQ multiplex PCR; TCRdb's copy has only in-frame clones and lacks some. The sample carries roughly 100,000 clones, around 90% recorded once. Sequencing was carried out using peripheral blood. These receptors were taken from a man in his fifties with active COVID-19. CDR3s include the opening cysteine and the closing phenylalanine or tryptophan. The order of the fields is V gene, clone size, J gene, D gene, CDR3 protein, CDR3 DNA. A D gene is named only where the DNA matches it firmly. Clone size is shown for a subset of rows, as once, few, many or a class of expanded clone.

>TRBV10-3|-|TRBJ2-3|-
CAISESNGLLKDTQYF
TGTGCCATCAGTGAGTCGAACGGACTTTTAAAAGATACGCAGTATTTT
>TRBV4-2|-|TRBJ1-1|-
CASSQVGRDTEAFF
TGTGCCAGCAGCCAAGTGGGGAGAGACACTGAAGCTTTCTTT
>TRBV18|-|TRBJ2-7|TRBD2
CASSPPMDGTSTPPGEQYF
TGTGCCAGCTCACCACCCATGGACGGGACTAGCACCCCGCCTGGCGAGCAGTACTTC
>TRBV2|few|TRBJ1-3|-
CASSEALADRSGNTIYF
TGTGCCAGCAGTGAAGCGCTGGCCGACAGATCTGGAAACACCATATATTTT
>TRBV3-1/TRBV3-2|-|TRBJ2-5|TRBD2
CASSQSSGPQGETQYF
TGTGCCAGCAGCCAATCTAGCGGGCCGCAGGGAGAGACCCAGTACTTC
>TRBV19|-|TRBJ1-2|-
CASNKPSTVTNYGYTF
TGTGCCAGTAACAAGCCTTCGACAGTAACTAACTATGGCTACACCTTC
>TRBV7-2|-|TRBJ1-2|-
CASSFFGGGYGYTF
TGTGCCAGCAGCTTTTTCGGCGGGGGGTATGGCTACACCTTC
>TRBV5-8|-|TRBJ2-6|-
CASSLYLVGPGASGANVLTF
TGTGCCAGCAGCTTGTATCTAGTGGGGCCAGGAGCCTCTGGGGCCAACGTCCTGACTTTC
>TRBV13|-|TRBJ2-7|-
CASSRLTSLVSYEQYF
TGTGCCAGCAGCCGACTCACTAGCCTGGTCTCCTACGAGCAGTACTTC
>TRBV6-1|-|TRBJ2-7|-
CASSEFGGYEQYF
TGTGCCAGCAGTGAATTCGGTGGCTACGAGCAGTACTTC
>TRBV18|-|TRBJ1-1|TRBD1
CASSYEGQGGTEAFF
TGTGCCAGCTCATACGAAGGACAGGGTGGGACTGAAGCTTTCTTT
>TRBV3-1/TRBV3-2|-|TRBJ1-5|-
CASSQGNSHQPQHF
TGTGCCAGCAGCCAAGGTAACAGTCATCAGCCCCAGCATTTT
>TRBV28|few|TRBJ2-2|TRBD1
CASRNRGTNTGELFF
TGTGCCAGCAGGAACAGGGGGACGAACACCGGGGAGCTGTTTTTT
>TRBV12-3/TRBV12-4|few|TRBJ2-1|-
CASSLGQYNEQFF
TGTGCCAGCAGTTTAGGGCAGTACAATGAGCAGTTCTTC
>TRBV12-3/TRBV12-4|-|TRBJ1-1|-
CASSMIQGNGAFF
TGTGCCAGCAGTATGATACAGGGTAACGGAGCTTTCTTT
>TRBV27|-|TRBJ1-2|-
CASSLEVGARYGYTF
TGTGCCAGCAGTTTGGAGGTGGGGGCAAGGTATGGCTACACCTTC
>TRBV18|-|TRBJ1-2|-
CASSPRDKGLGYTF
TGTGCCAGCTCACCGAGAGACAAGGGGCTCGGCTACACCTTC
>TRBV24-1|-|TRBJ2-3|-
CATSDWRGDTQYF
TGTGCCACCAGTGATTGGAGAGGCGATACGCAGTATTTT
>TRBV10-2|-|TRBJ1-2|TRBD1
CASSESGQGYYGYTF
TGCGCCAGCAGTGAATCGGGACAGGGTTATTATGGCTACACCTTC
>TRBV10-3|-|TRBJ1-1|-
CAASGTPGTEAFF
TGTGCCGCCTCCGGGACACCAGGCACTGAAGCTTTCTTT
>TRBV7-2|few|TRBJ1-5|-
CASSLAGGGNQPQHF
TGTGCCAGCAGCTTAGCCGGGGGTGGCAATCAGCCCCAGCATTTT
>TRBV7-2|-|TRBJ2-1|TRBD2
CASSAGLVGNEQFF
TGTGCCAGCAGCGCAGGACTAGTCGGCAATGAGCAGTTCTTC
>TRBV27|-|TRBJ2-1|TRBD1
CASSLLGDSSYNEQFF
TGTGCCAGCAGTCTACTCGGGGACAGCTCCTACAATGAGCAGTTCTTC
>TRBV27|-|TRBJ1-1|-
CASSLGGIGEAFF
TGTGCCAGCAGTTTAGGAGGGATAGGTGAAGCTTTCTTT
>TRBV11-2|-|TRBJ2-7|-
CASSLTGYEQYF
TGTGCCAGCAGTTTAACAGGGTACGAGCAGTACTTC
>TRBV6-6|-|TRBJ1-5|-
CASSYPERRNQPQHF
TGTGCCAGCAGTTATCCGGAGCGTAGGAATCAGCCCCAGCATTTT
>TRBV6-2/TRBV6-3|-|TRBJ1-5|-
CASSYGGQPQHF
TGTGCCAGCAGTTATGGGGGGCAGCCCCAGCATTTT
>TRBV28|-|TRBJ2-6|-
CATRRGGAEWAGANVLTF
TGTGCCACCCGCAGAGGGGGGGCGGAGTGGGCTGGGGCCAACGTCCTGACTTTC
>TRBV6-1|few|TRBJ2-7|-
CASSEGDMSTYEQYF
TGTGCCAGCAGTGAAGGGGACATGTCCACCTACGAGCAGTACTTC
>TRBV5-1|-|TRBJ2-7|-
CASSLAAQAVEQYF
TGCGCCAGCAGCTTGGCAGCACAGGCCGTCGAGCAGTACTTC
>TRBV5-1|-|TRBJ1-1|-
CASSFGPSNAEAFF
TGCGCCAGCAGCTTTGGGCCTTCCAACGCTGAAGCTTTCTTT
>TRBV7-9|-|TRBJ2-1|-
CASSTEGGLGNEQFF
TGTGCCAGCAGCACCGAGGGGGGGCTCGGGAATGAGCAGTTCTTC
>TRBV28|-|TRBJ1-5|-
CASSLGHNQPQHF
TGTGCCAGCAGTTTAGGGCACAATCAGCCCCAGCATTTT
>TRBV6-6|-|TRBJ2-7|-
CASNSRSDSTYEQYF
TGTGCCAGCAACTCGAGGAGCGACAGTACCTACGAGCAGTACTTC
>TRBV27|once|TRBJ2-3|TRBD1
CASSLRTGPSTDTQYF
TGTGCCAGCAGTCTCCGGACAGGGCCTAGCACAGATACGCAGTATTTT
>TRBV24-1|-|TRBJ2-3|TRBD1
CATSETGKADTQYF
TGTGCCACCAGTGAGACAGGGAAGGCAGATACGCAGTATTTT
>TRBV2|-|TRBJ2-2|TRBD2
CASSRTSGGANTGELFF
TGTGCCAGCAGTAGGACTAGCGGGGGGGCGAACACCGGGGAGCTGTTTTTT
>TRBV2|-|TRBJ1-2|-
CASRQSYGYTF
TGTGCCAGCAGACAGTCGTATGGCTACACCTTC
>TRBV6-2/TRBV6-3|-|TRBJ2-7|-
CASSRDSYEQYF
TGTGCCAGCAGTCGTGACAGCTACGAGCAGTACTTC
>TRBV9|-|TRBJ2-1|-
CASSDYMDHPLDEQFF
TGTGCCAGCAGTGACTATATGGACCACCCCCTGGATGAGCAGTTCTTC
>TRBV5-1|-|TRBJ1-4|TRBD1
CASSLRGQGNEKLFF
TGCGCCAGCAGCTTGAGGGGACAGGGGAATGAAAAACTGTTTTTT
>TRBV7-2|-|TRBJ1-5|TRBD1
CASSPGQGNSNQPQHF
TGTGCCAGCAGTCCAGGACAGGGTAATAGCAATCAGCCCCAGCATTTT
>TRBV19|-|TRBJ2-3|TRBD2
CASSMALGAGGTDTQYF
TGTGCCAGTAGTATGGCCTTAGGGGCGGGGGGCACAGATACGCAGTATTTT
>TRBV2|-|TRBJ1-2|TRBD1
CASRDRATNYGYTF
TGTGCCAGCCGAGACAGGGCCACTAACTATGGCTACACCTTC
>TRBV9|-|TRBJ2-1|TRBD2
CASSVSVGTSWGFKNNEQFF
TGTGCCAGCAGCGTATCCGTTGGGACTAGCTGGGGGTTTAAGAACAATGAGCAGTTCTTC
>TRBV14|few|TRBJ1-6|-
CASQFGNSPLHF
TGTGCCAGCCAATTCGGTAATTCACCCCTCCACTTT
>TRBV4-1|-|TRBJ1-4|-
CASSQSPGGGLFF
TGCGCCAGCAGCCAATCCCCGGGGGGAGGGCTGTTTTTT
>TRBV7-2|-|TRBJ2-1|TRBD2
CASSLQLAGGTRNEQFF
TGTGCCAGCAGCTTGCAACTAGCGGGGGGGACCCGTAATGAGCAGTTCTTC
>TRBV7-4|-|TRBJ2-7|-
CASTNPKGWEQYF
TGTGCCAGCACTAACCCGAAGGGGTGGGAGCAGTACTTC
>TRBV5-4|-|TRBJ2-1|TRBD2
CASTSGGAGEQFF
TGTGCCAGCACTAGCGGGGGGGCGGGAGAGCAGTTCTTC